What follows is one TCR beta chain and its context. What it binds is unknown. This sample was taken from a study of cytomegalovirus exposure and HLA in healthy donors. Use of 60 Vbeta and 13 Jbeta primers characterized the PCR. The method was immunoSEQ multiplex PCR; TCRdb's version includes in-frame clones alone and lacks a portion of them. This table has about 93,000 clones, around 77% appearing once. Unmatched junction bases numbered 13, after V lost 10 bases and J lost 9 bases. In germline, CDR1 is SEHNR, CDR2 FQNEAQ (reference sequence). CDR3 length: 13 amino acids. Overall study findings and caveats: As a later analysis showed, a missense DCLRE1C variant was linked to trimming of TCR beta V- and J-genes. For most TCR beta V segments, an earlier analysis put the productive rate at about 87% or about 30% of the time. A later look showed TCR association rates differing by HLA locus, highest for DRB1 and lowest for HLA-C. What TCR beta sequences reportedly achieved was accurate prediction of HLA-A and HLA-B alleles in most subjects.

This chain links TRBV7-9 with TRBJ2-5, with TRBD1 matching over 8 bases. The sample consisted of PBMCs. The TCR comes from a man aged 25-45 years in good health and CMV-seronegative. The CDR3 here is CATSGQAAVAQYF. The CDR3 DNA reads as TGTGCCACCTCGGGACAGGCGGCGGTCGCCCAGTACTTC.